The next 27 T cell receptor beta chains were all read from a single sample in a study of CD8+ T cells in alopecia areata. As the sequencing template, cDNA was produced by extracting RNA and reverse transcribing it. Generated by immunoSEQ multiplex PCR, the TCRdb table keeps only in-frame clones and is missing some. The profile shows 50,000 to 70,000 clones, about 44% of them singletons. Source material: NKG2D-low CD8+ T cells sorted from blood. The receptors come from a human donor with alopecia areata.

The chain links TRBV4-1 to TRBJ2-5; 7 bases fit TRBD1. This CDR3 comprises 16 residues. V trimming: 0 bases; J trimming: 2 bases; junction bases outside the gene matches: 6. Germline V gene lookup returns CDR1 MGHRA and CDR2 YSYEKL. The CDR3 DNA sequence: TGCGCCAGCAGCCAAGAATTCGGCAGGGGGCAAGAGACCCAGTACTTC. Translated: CASSQEFGRGQETQYF.

This clone was seen a handful of times. The chain couples TRBV29-1 to TRBJ2-5, with 9 bases that match TRBD2. The DNA end is a closer match to TRBJ2-7, so the J assignment may be wrong. The CDR3 contains 16 residues. Germline lookup yields CDR1 SQVTM and CDR2 ANQGSEA. The CDR3 loop reads CSVEGDSGSNDGEQYF. CDR3 nucleotide sequence: TGCAGCGTTGAAGGTGATAGCGGGAGCAACGATGGCGAGCAGTACTTC.

The genes are TRBV9 and TRBJ2-7; 9 nucleotides agree with TRBD1. V shed 0 bases, J shed 2 bases, and the junction held 0 bases outside the gene matches. The CDR3 covers 14 residues. CDR1 is SGDLS and CDR2 is YYNGEE in the germline V gene. CDR3 nucleotides: TGTGCCAGCAGCGTAGGGACAGGGGCCTACGAGCAGTACTTC. Amino acid sequence: CASSVGTGAYEQYF.

This clone was observed a few times. V usage is TRBV7-3 and J usage is TRBJ2-1; a weak D match, TRBD2 (6 bases). CDR3 length equals 16 residues. Trimming shortened V by 1 base and J by 5 bases, and 15 bases separated the two germline ends. Germline V gives CDR1 SGHTA, CDR2 FQGTGA. The CDR3 DNA sequence: TGTGCCAGCAGCTTAAGCCCATTGACTAGAAACAATGAGCAGTTCTTC. This translates into CASSLSPLTRNNEQFF.

The chain is built from TRBV5-1 and TRBJ2-7, with TRBD2 matching 9 bases. The CDR3 covers 18 residues. After removal of 0 bases from V and 3 bases from J, the junction contained 13 bases not matched to a gene. The germline gives CDR1 SGHRS, CDR2 YFSETQ. CDR3 loop: CASSLDRLTLAGIYEQYF. The CDR3 nucleotides read TGCGCCAGCAGCTTGGACAGGTTAACGCTAGCGGGAATCTACGAGCAGTACTTC. The variable domain in full, with the rest retrieved from reference TRBV5-1 and TRBJ2-7, is KAGVTQTPRYLIKTRGQQVTLSCSPISGHRSVSWYQQTPGQGLQFLFEYFSETQRNKGNFPGRFSGRQFSNSRSEMNVSTLELGDSALYLCASSLDRLTLAGIYEQYFGPGTRLTVT.

The V gene is TRBV27, the J gene TRBJ2-3, with D perhaps matching TRBD1 (7 bases). The V and J ends lost 5 bases and 5 bases respectively, with 14 bases between them. Germline V gene data show CDR1 as MNHEY and CDR2 as SMNVEV (reference sequence). The CDR3 is 14 amino acids. CDR3 sequence: CASSQRQGGDTQYF. In DNA form, the CDR3 reads TGTGCCAGCAGTCAAAGACAGGGAGGAGATACGCAGTATTTT.

This chain links TRBV15 with TRBJ2-7; 9 bases are a match to TRBD2. The J segment lost 2 bases and the V segment lost 5 bases, leaving 7 bases of the junction unmatched. Germline V gene data show CDR1 as LNHNV and CDR2 as YYDKDF (reference sequence). The CDR3 length is 15 residues. CDR3 in DNA: TGTGCCACCAGCCATCTCCTAGCGGGGACCTACGAGCAGTACTTC. Amino acids: CATSHLLAGTYEQYF.

The V call is TRBV2, the J call TRBJ1-5, with a possible D match to TRBD1 (5 bases). The CDR3 extends over 15 amino acids. Looked up from germline, CDR1 is SNHLY and CDR2 is FYNNEI. The V end lost 6 bases, the J end lost 0 bases, and 12 bases lay between the germline ends. The CDR3 loop reads CASSEGPTSNQPQHF. The CDR3 nucleotides read TGTGCCAGCAGCGAGGGACCGACTAGCAATCAGCCCCAGCATTTT. The full variable domain, in which reference TRBV2 and TRBJ1-5 provide the parts outside the CDR3, is EPEVTQTPSHQVTQMGQEVILRCVPISNHLYFYWYRQILGQKVEFLVSFYNNEISEKSEIFDDQFSVERPDGSNFTLKIRSTKLEDSAMYFCASSEGPTSNQPQHFGDGTRLSIL.

The sample holds a few counts of this clone. The CDR3 spells CASSSRDSSSYNEQFF. As DNA, the CDR3 is TGTGCCAGCAGTTCCCGGGACTCGAGCTCCTACAATGAGCAGTTCTTC. The rearrangement joins TRBV28 to TRBJ2-1; D may be TRBD2 (6 bases). V was trimmed by 4 bases and J by 0 bases, leaving 13 bases between them. The germline gives CDR1 MDHEN, CDR2 SYDVKM. The CDR3 runs 16 residues.

This clone occurred a few times. The CDR3 DNA follows: TGTGCCACCAGCAGAGGGGTAGCGGGAACAGATACGCAGTATTTT. Protein product: CATSRGVAGTDTQYF. This chain joins TRBV15 and TRBJ2-3; 8 bases are shared with TRBD2. The CDR3 has 15 amino acids. The germline CDR1 and CDR2 sequences are LNHNV and YYDKDF (reference sequence). Losses at the gene ends were 1 base for V and 3 bases for J; bases not matched to a gene: 3.

This chain connects TRBV9 to TRBJ2-5; 10 nucleotides line up with TRBD2. Germline-derived CDR1 and CDR2 are SGDLS and YYNGEE. The CDR3 runs to 14 residues. The junction had 4 bases not matched to a gene; V was cut back by 3 bases and J by 5 bases. The CDR3 protein is CASSAPTSGETQYF. The DNA for the CDR3 is TGTGCCAGCAGCGCTCCGACTAGCGGGGAGACCCAGTACTTC.

The gene calls are TRBV7-2 and TRBJ2-3; TRBD2 agrees at 10 bases. V gave up 5 bases and J gave up 2 bases; unmatched junction bases: 16. CDR3 length: 19 amino acids. Germline lookup yields CDR1 SGHTA and CDR2 FQGNSA. CDR3 in DNA: TGTGCCAGCAGCCCAGGTCGGATTAGCGGGGGGTCTTCCACAGATACGCAGTATTTT. This codes for CASSPGRISGGSSTDTQYF. Drawing the rest from reference TRBV7-2 and TRBJ2-3, the complete variable domain is GAGVSQSPSNKVTEKGKDVELRCDPISGHTALYWYRQSLGQGLEFLIYFQGNSAPDKSGLPSDRFSAERTGGSVSTLTIQRTQQEDSAVYLCASSPGRISGGSSTDTQYFGPGTRLTVL.

The chain is built from TRBV5-1 and TRBJ1-5, with no clear D. V was trimmed by 0 bases and J by 6 bases, leaving 7 bases between them. CDR1 SGHRS and CDR2 YFSETQ come from the germline V gene. This CDR3 is built from 13 residues. The CDR3 is CASSLAGGQPQHF. Here the CDR3 DNA reads TGCGCCAGCAGCTTGGCAGGAGGTCAGCCCCAGCATTTT.

This clone was seen a few times. The rearrangement uses TRBV28 and TRBJ2-2; D is undetermined. Between the trimmed V and J ends, which lost 7 bases and 4 bases, there was a span of 13 bases. The CDR3 covers 14 residues. Germline assignment: CDR1 MDHEN and CDR2 SYDVKM. Written as DNA, the CDR3 is TGTGCCAGCAAAGGAAACAGCCTCACCGGGGAGCTGTTTTTT. It yields the protein CASKGNSLTGELFF.

This chain connects TRBV23-1 to TRBJ2-5; D is uncertain. TRBV23-1 carries the ORF label, with uncertain function. The CDR3 sequence is 14 residues long. The V end lost 8 bases, the J end lost 5 bases, and 18 bases lay between the germline ends. CDR3 sequence: CASSLLTVRETQYF. In DNA form, the CDR3 reads TGCGCCAGCTCCCTTTTGACGGTCAGGGAGACCCAGTACTTC.

The CDR3 region has the DNA TGTGCCAGCAGTTTGGCCACTACGAGCCTAGGAGGTGAGCAGTACTTC. It is translated as CASSLATTSLGGEQYF. The genes are TRBV27 and TRBJ2-7; a possible D gene is TRBD2 (5 bases). CDR3 length: 16 residues. Trimming removed 3 bases from V and 7 bases from J, with 22 bases in between. CDR1 is MNHEY and CDR2 is SMNVEV in the germline V gene (reference sequence).

The genes are TRBV6-6 and TRBJ2-1; 7 bases are a match to TRBD2. The CDR3 has 14 residues. Looked up from germline, CDR1 is MNHNY and CDR2 is SVGAGI (reference sequence). Losses at the gene ends were 8 bases for V and 0 bases for J; bases not matched to a gene: 4. The CDR3 bases are TGTGCCAGCGGGGAGGGAAGCTCCTACAATGAGCAGTTCTTC. Its protein is CASGEGSSYNEQFF.

The V and J genes are TRBV7-2 and TRBJ2-7; weak D call: TRBD1 (5 bases). The germline V gene encodes CDR1 SGHTA and CDR2 FQGNSA. This CDR3 is 13 amino acids long. Trimming took off 1 base at V and 2 bases at J, with 6 bases between the two ends. CDR3 protein: CASSLDRTYEQYF. CDR3 bases: TGTGCCAGCAGCTTAGACAGGACCTACGAGCAGTACTTC.

The count of this clone is one. The V and J genes are TRBV27 and TRBJ1-2; perhaps TRBD1 as D (5 bases). Trimming stripped 5 bases from V and 0 bases from J, with 16 bases between. The germline V gene has CDR1 MNHEY and CDR2 SMNVEV (reference sequence). This CDR3 is 16 amino acids long. Here the CDR3 reads CASSPLADSANYGYTF. The CDR3 DNA is TGTGCCAGCAGTCCACTCGCCGACAGCGCTAACTATGGCTACACCTTC.

This clone was seen more than once but under ten times. The V call is TRBV7-2, the J call TRBJ2-7; D uncertain. The germline V gene encodes CDR1 SGHTA and CDR2 FQGNSA. V lost 3 bases to trimming and J lost 4 bases, with 7 bases between them. The CDR3 sequence is 12 residues long. CDR3 bases: TGTGCCAGCAGCTTCCCCCCATACGAGCAGTACTTC. It is translated as CASSFPPYEQYF.

The CDR3 nucleotides read TGTGCCATCAGTGACTCCGACAGGGCAGGATATCAGCCCCAGCATTTT. Translation: CAISDSDRAGYQPQHF. The chain employs TRBV10-3 and TRBJ1-5; TRBD1 matches at 7 bases. Germline V gene sequence: CDR1 ENHRY, CDR2 SYGVKD. J lost 5 bases, V lost 3 bases, and 10 bases had no gene match. The CDR3 is made up of 16 amino acids.

The rearrangement uses TRBV29-1 and TRBJ1-2; 7 nucleotides align to TRBD1. With V trimmed by 6 bases and J by 6 bases, 16 bases remained unmatched. Germline V gene data show CDR1 as SQVTM and CDR2 as ANQGSEA. The CDR3 loop spans 15 amino acids. The CDR3 spells CSVPIQGLAWNGYTF. The CDR3 bases are TGCAGCGTGCCCATACAGGGGTTGGCTTGGAATGGCTACACCTTC.

This clone was picked up a small number of times. This chain links TRBV18 with TRBJ2-5; a weak D match, TRBD2 (6 bases). The V gene's germline CDR1 is KGHSH and CDR2 LQKENI. Trimming removed 3 bases from V and 5 bases from J, with 13 bases in between. The CDR3 is 14 residues long. CDR3 residues: CASSPGRRGETQYF. CDR3 nucleotides: TGTGCCAGCTCACCCGGTCGCCGGGGGGAGACCCAGTACTTC.

This CDR3 is CASSLNRAANEQFF. In nucleotides, the CDR3 is TGCGCCAGCAGCCTGAATAGAGCGGCCAATGAGCAGTTCTTC. This chain connects TRBV4-3 to TRBJ2-1; tentatively, D is TRBD2 (5 bases). Germline lookup yields CDR1 LGHNA and CDR2 YSLEER. The CDR3 is 14 residues long. Between the trimmed V and J ends, which lost 4 bases and 6 bases, there was a span of 13 bases.

In this sample, this clone turned up a few times. V usage is TRBV28 and J usage is TRBJ2-2; D not resolved. Trimming left V 5 bases short and J 3 bases short, with 4 bases between. From germline, CDR1 is MDHEN and CDR2 SYDVKM. The CDR3 is 12 amino acids. The CDR3, as DNA: TGTGCCAGCAGTGCGGACACCGGGGAGCTGTTTTTT. It encodes CASSADTGELFF.

V gene TRBV6-5 combines with J gene TRBJ2-7, with TRBD1 identical over 10 bases. CDR3 length equals 15 residues. The ends lost 6 bases at V and 3 bases at J; junction bases unmatched: 8. From germline, CDR1 is MNHEY and CDR2 SVGAGI. The CDR3 bases are TGTGCCAGCAGCGCAGCCGGGACAGGGGTCTACGAGCAGTACTTC. The encoded protein is CASSAAGTGVYEQYF.

This chain uses TRBV4-3 with TRBJ1-6, with D possibly TRBD1 on 5 matching bases. The V end lost 2 bases, the J end lost 9 bases, and 23 bases lay between the germline ends. The CDR3 consists of 18 residues. Germline V gives CDR1 LGHNA, CDR2 YSLEER. The CDR3 spells CASSQPEGARDFGSPLHF. DNA for the CDR3: TGCGCCAGCAGCCAACCTGAGGGTGCCAGGGACTTCGGTTCACCCCTCCACTTT.